One and the same sample provided the 2 T cell receptor beta chains below, sequenced in a study of T cell changes during pregnancy in multiple sclerosis. Sequencing was performed with immunoSEQ multiplex PCR; in TCRdb, only in-frame clones are kept and a portion is missing. The repertoire holds some 58,000 clones, around 97% seen once, with around 2.5% in the top ten. The material was CD8+ T cells from peripheral blood mononuclear cells, obtained after pregnancy. Receptors were obtained from a female donor with multiple sclerosis, enrolled in a pregnancy study.

The chain has TRBV6-5 and TRBJ1-2; D remains ambiguous. CDR1 is MNHEY and CDR2 is SVGAGI in the germline V gene. The V end was cut by 11 bases, the J end by 8 bases, with 12 bases between. The CDR3 is made up of 10 amino acids. The CDR3: CAVFSGGYTF. The CDR3 region has the DNA TGTGCCGTCTTTTCGGGGGGCTACACCTTC.

CDR3 bases: TGTGCCAGCACCACGACGGGGGGCAGGAATGGCTACACCTTC. Amino acids: CASTTTGGRNGYTF. The chain recombines TRBV6-5 with TRBJ1-2; D possibly corresponds to TRBD1 (6 bases). V was pared by 7 bases and J by 6 bases, with 18 bases between. This CDR3 is built from 14 residues. CDR1 and CDR2 from the germline V gene are MNHEY and SVGAGI.